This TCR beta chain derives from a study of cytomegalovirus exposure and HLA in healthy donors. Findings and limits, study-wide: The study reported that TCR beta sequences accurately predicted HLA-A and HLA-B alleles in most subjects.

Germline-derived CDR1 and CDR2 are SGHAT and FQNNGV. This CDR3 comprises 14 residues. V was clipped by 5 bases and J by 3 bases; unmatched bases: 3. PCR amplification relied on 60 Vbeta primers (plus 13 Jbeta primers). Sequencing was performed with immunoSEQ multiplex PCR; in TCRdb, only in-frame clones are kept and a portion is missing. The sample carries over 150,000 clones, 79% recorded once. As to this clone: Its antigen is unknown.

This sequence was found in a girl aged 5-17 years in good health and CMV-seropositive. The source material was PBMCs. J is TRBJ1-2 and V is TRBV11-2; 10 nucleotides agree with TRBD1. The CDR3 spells CASSGTGAHYGYTF. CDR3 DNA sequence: TGTGCCAGCAGCGGGACAGGGGCCCACTATGGCTACACCTTC.